The 23 T cell receptor beta chains in this list originate from one sample, sequenced in a study of T cells expressing NK-cell markers (dated by TCRdb to about 2020). Libraries came from 5' RACE. Sequencing used an Illumina HiSeq 2000. Each CDR3 protein sequence appears as one entry after TCRdb reprocessed the reads, and no DNA is included. This sample's table contains about 460,000 distinct CDR3 sequences. 1.4% to 1.5% of the sample rests with the top ten. What was sequenced was blood T cells: a sorted CD56 or NKG2C T cell subset, CD4+ or CD8+ T cells, or bulk PBMC T cells (not recorded which). These receptors were collected from a woman aged 45-65 years in good health. Donor details come from another sample of the same person, matched by shared clones.

The chain joins TRBV14 to TRBJ2-1. This CDR3 contains 15 residues. Germline V CDR1 and CDR2: SGHDN, FVKESK. CDR3 residues: CASSQDLRTSNEQFF.

The J gene is TRBJ2-7, the V gene TRBV11-2; the TCRdb D gene call, TRBD2, has no DNA to confirm it. In germline, CDR1 is SGHAT, CDR2 FQNNGV. The CDR3 loop spans 14 amino acids. The CDR3 here is CASSLAGLNGEQYF.

The chain joins TRBV4-1 to TRBJ1-2; absent DNA, TCRdb's TRBD1 call cannot be checked. The CDR3 length is 18 residues. Germline values: CDR1 MGHRA, CDR2 YSYEKL. The CDR3: CASSQVVKRVGMPGGYTF.

V is TRBV6-4 and J is TRBJ1-3. Germline lookup yields CDR1 MRHNA and CDR2 SNTAGT. The CDR3 totals 12 residues. CDR3 amino acids: CASISSGNTIYF.

The chain carries TRBV18 and TRBJ2-1; TCRdb's D gene call, TRBD2, goes unchecked for lack of DNA. Germline values: CDR1 KGHSH, CDR2 LQKENI. The CDR3 runs 14 residues. CDR3 protein: CASSPARGNNEQFF. Complete variable domain (other parts from reference TRBV18 and TRBJ2-1): NAGVMQNPRHLVRRRGQEARLRCSPMKGHSHVYWYRQLPEEGLKFMVYLQKENIIDESGMPKERFSAEFPKEGPSILRIQQVVRGDSAAYFCASSPARGNNEQFFGPGTRLTVL.

This chain joins TRBV18 and TRBJ2-5; TCRdb's D call of TRBD2 is untestable without DNA. Germline V gene lookup returns CDR1 KGHSH and CDR2 LQKENI. The CDR3 is made up of 19 amino acids. The CDR3 sequence: CASSPPLTSGSVKRETQYF.

The chain recombines TRBV12-3 or TRBV12-4 with TRBJ1-5. There are 13 residues in the CDR3. Here the CDR3 reads CASSLGVSQPQHF.

V usage is TRBV5-1 and J usage is TRBJ2-5; TCRdb reports TRBD1, a call that lacks DNA to check it against. CDR3 length: 16 residues. Germline values: CDR1 SGHRS, CDR2 YFSETQ. The chain's CDR3 is CASSLTGVVDKETQYF.

The chain employs TRBV5-1 and TRBJ1-1; no DNA is available, so the TRBD1 call from TCRdb remains unchecked. CDR3 length equals 12 residues. Germline loops: CDR1 SGHRS, CDR2 YFSETQ. CDR3 amino acids: CASSSTGPEAFF. Together with reference TRBV5-1 and TRBJ1-1, the CDR3 gives the full variable domain: KAGVTQTPRYLIKTRGQQVTLSCSPISGHRSVSWYQQTPGQGLQFLFEYFSETQRNKGNFPGRFSGRQFSNSRSEMNVSTLELGDSALYLCASSSTGPEAFFGQGTRLTVV.

The rearrangement uses TRBV12-3 or TRBV12-4 and TRBJ2-2; TCRdb proposes TRBD1, but this gene call is untestable without DNA. The CDR3 length is 16 residues. This CDR3 reads CASSLLDRVLTGELFF.

V gene TRBV18 combines with J gene TRBJ2-7. CDR1 is KGHSH, CDR2 LQKENI, per germline. This CDR3 region has 13 residues. The CDR3 reads CASSPRTNYEQYF.

V and J are TRBV4-1 and TRBJ2-3; the TRBD1 assignment by TCRdb is unverifiable without DNA. The germline gives CDR1 MGHRA, CDR2 YSYEKL. This CDR3 has 17 residues. The CDR3 loop is CASSQYFTGLGFVTQYF.

V and J are TRBV3-1 and TRBJ1-3. The CDR3 is 13 amino acids. Germline assignment: CDR1 LGHDT and CDR2 YNNKEL (reference sequence). The CDR3 here is CASSQFQGNTIYF.

The chain carries TRBV6-1 and TRBJ2-3. CDR1 is MNHNS and CDR2 is SASEGT in the germline V gene. The CDR3 extends over 15 amino acids. CDR3 in amino acids: CASSEGLLFTDTQYF.

CDR3 protein: CASGLVRDRGNGYTF. This chain uses TRBV12-5 with TRBJ1-2; the TCRdb call, TRBD1, lacks DNA for checking. CDR1 LGHNT and CDR2 FRNRAP come from the germline V gene. The CDR3 contains 15 residues.

V is TRBV7-2 and J is TRBJ1-5; the TRBD1 assignment by TCRdb is unverifiable without DNA. The CDR3 spans 13 residues. Germline CDR1 and CDR2: SGHTA and FQGNSA. The CDR3: CASSPGGSQPQHF. The full variable domain, in which reference TRBV7-2 and TRBJ1-5 provide the parts outside the CDR3, is GAGVSQSPSNKVTEKGKDVELRCDPISGHTALYWYRQSLGQGLEFLIYFQGNSAPDKSGLPSDRFSAERTGGSVSTLTIQRTQQEDSAVYLCASSPGGSQPQHFGDGTRLSIL.

The chain combines TRBV12-3 or TRBV12-4 with TRBJ2-5. The CDR3 is 14 amino acids. This chain's CDR3 is CASSLVLIGETQYF.

The chain combines TRBV12-3 or TRBV12-4 with TRBJ1-4. The CDR3 loop spans 16 amino acids. Here the CDR3 reads CASSLKMTLGNEKLFF.

The chain combines TRBV3-1 with TRBJ2-6. The CDR3 spans 15 residues. Germline V lookup: CDR1 LGHDT, CDR2 YNNKEL (reference sequence). CDR3 sequence: CASRHIASGANVLTF.

V is TRBV7-9 and J is TRBJ2-2; the D call from TCRdb, TRBD2, cannot be confirmed without DNA. This CDR3 is built from 19 residues. Germline CDR1 reads SEHNR; CDR2 reads FQNEAQ (reference sequence). CDR3 loop: CASSFPTRLAGANTGELFF.

The chain has TRBV10-3 and TRBJ1-6; TCRdb returns TRBD1, unconfirmable since there is no DNA. This CDR3 contains 13 residues. Germline-derived CDR1 and CDR2 are ENHRY and SYGVKD. The CDR3 spells CAIAGTGVSPLHF.

The chain joins TRBV28 to TRBJ2-1; TCRdb indicates TRBD2, and absent DNA this call remains unverified. The CDR3 totals 12 residues. Looked up from germline, CDR1 is MDHEN and CDR2 is SYDVKM. The CDR3 is CASSLSSSEQFF.

The genes are TRBV18 and TRBJ2-1; TCRdb designates TRBD1, a call that cannot be tested without DNA. This CDR3 has 15 residues. Germline V gene sequence: CDR1 KGHSH, CDR2 LQKENI. CDR3 region: CASSPKDRYYNEQFF.